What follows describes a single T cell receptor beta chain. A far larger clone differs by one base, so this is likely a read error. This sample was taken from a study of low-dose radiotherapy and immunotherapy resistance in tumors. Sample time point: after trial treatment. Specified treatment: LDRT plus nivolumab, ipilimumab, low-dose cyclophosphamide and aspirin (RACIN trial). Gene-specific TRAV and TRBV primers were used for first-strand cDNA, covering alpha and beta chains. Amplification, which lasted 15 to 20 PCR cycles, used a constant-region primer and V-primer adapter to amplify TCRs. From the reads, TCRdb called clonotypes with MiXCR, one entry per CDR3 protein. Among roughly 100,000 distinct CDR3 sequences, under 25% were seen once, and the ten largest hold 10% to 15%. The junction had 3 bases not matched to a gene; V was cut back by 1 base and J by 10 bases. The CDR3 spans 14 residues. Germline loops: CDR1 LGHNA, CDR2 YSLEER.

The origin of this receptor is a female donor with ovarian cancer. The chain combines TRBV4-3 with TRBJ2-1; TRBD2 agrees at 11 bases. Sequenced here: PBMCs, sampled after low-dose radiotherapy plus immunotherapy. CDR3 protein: CASSQVGTSGEQFF. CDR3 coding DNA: TGCGCCAGCAGCCAAGTAGGGACTAGCGGCGAGCAGTTCTTC.